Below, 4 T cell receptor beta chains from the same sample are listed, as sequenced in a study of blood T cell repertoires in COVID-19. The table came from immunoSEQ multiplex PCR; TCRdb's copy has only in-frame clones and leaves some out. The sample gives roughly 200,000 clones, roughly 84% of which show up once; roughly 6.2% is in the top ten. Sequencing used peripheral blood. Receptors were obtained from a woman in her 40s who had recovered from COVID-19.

The CDR3 nucleotides are TGTGCCAGTAGTCTGATGACAGGGCCCTACGAGCAGTACTTC. Its translation is CASSLMTGPYEQYF. The rearrangement joins TRBV19 to TRBJ2-7; 7 bases align to TRBD1. CDR3 length: 14 residues. Germline V gene sequence: CDR1 LNHDA, CDR2 SQIVND (reference sequence). Germline trimming cut 5 bases from V and 2 bases from J; bases unmatched to any gene: 6.

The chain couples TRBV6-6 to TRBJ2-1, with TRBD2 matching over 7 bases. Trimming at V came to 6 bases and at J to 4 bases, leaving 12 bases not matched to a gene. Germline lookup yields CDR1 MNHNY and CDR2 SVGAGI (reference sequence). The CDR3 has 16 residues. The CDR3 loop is CASSITLAGEYNEQFF. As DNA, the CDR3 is TGTGCCAGCAGCATTACCTTAGCGGGCGAGTACAATGAGCAGTTCTTC.

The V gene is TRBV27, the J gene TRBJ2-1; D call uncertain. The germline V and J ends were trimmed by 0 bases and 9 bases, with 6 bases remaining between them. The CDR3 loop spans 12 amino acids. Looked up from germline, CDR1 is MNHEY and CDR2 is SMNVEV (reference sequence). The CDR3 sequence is CASSLSIGEQFF. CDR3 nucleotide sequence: TGTGCCAGCAGTTTATCGATCGGTGAGCAGTTCTTC.

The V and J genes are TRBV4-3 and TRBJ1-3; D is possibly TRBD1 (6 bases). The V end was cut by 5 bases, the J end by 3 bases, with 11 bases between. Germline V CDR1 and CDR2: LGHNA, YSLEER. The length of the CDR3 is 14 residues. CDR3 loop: CASSAGEGGNTIYF. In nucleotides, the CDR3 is TGCGCCAGCAGCGCAGGGGAAGGTGGAAACACCATATATTTT.